This T cell receptor beta chain was profiled in a study of regulatory T cells in long-lasting Graves disease. Study outcomes and limitations: Results may be inaccurate due to the small sample size. With approximately 2,500 shared public clonotypes, persistent patients exceeded new patients, who shared around 970.

The TCR beta library used iRepertoire HTBI primers with Arm-PCR amplification of CDR3. TCRdb reanalysed the multiplex PCR reads using MiXCR and keeps one entry per CDR3 protein. The top ten clones hold approximately 24% of a sample with some 250,000 distinct CDR3 sequences, about a sixth of them seen once. Time point denoted: newly diagnosed GD, antithyroid drugs for less than 3 months. Preparation of the TCR library used RNA extracted from PBMCs. Diagnosing Graves' disease relied on the American Thyroid Association guidelines. Roughly 10-milliliter peripheral blood samples went into EDTA tubes. With regard to this clonotype: Its antigen is unidentified.

CDR3 length equals 14 residues. Unmatched junction bases numbered 12, after V lost 5 bases and J lost 10 bases. Germline V CDR1 and CDR2: SGHTA, FQGTGA. The receptor was derived from a female donor with Graves disease. This chain joins TRBV7-3 and TRBJ2-7; 9 bases line up with TRBD2. The sample was peripheral blood mononuclear cells (PBMCs), taken at new diagnosis, from a patient treated with antithyroid drugs. The CDR3 nucleotides read TGTGCCAGCAGCACCCGGGATGGCGGGAGGGGTCAGTACTTC. Amino acids: CASSTRDGGRGQYF.